Listed below are T cell receptor beta chains from one sample, sequenced in a study of shared clonotypes between healthy human individuals. TCRdb keeps only in-frame clones here, not all; method: immunoSEQ multiplex PCR. The top ten clones hold around 0.37% of a sample with around 2.5 million clones, 80% to 95% of them seen once. The sample taken for sequencing was naive CD4+ T cells from PBMCs. These receptors were taken from a man aged 18 to 29 in good health. Some clones in this sample may be carry-over from other donors' samples. Both conserved end residues are part of each CDR3. Fields, in order: V gene, J gene, clone size, D gene, CDR3 DNA, CDR3 protein. A D gene is named only where the DNA matches it firmly. Only some rows state a clone size, as once, few, many or a class for expanded clones.

>TRBV2|TRBJ2-1|NA|NA
TGTGCCACCTCGCTGGGCCCTGCGAATGAGCAGTTCTTC
CATSLGPANEQFF
>TRBV18|TRBJ1-1|NA|NA
TGTGCCAGCTCACCCTATGACAGATCGAACACTGAAGCTTTCTTT
CASSPYDRSNTEAFF
>TRBV6-1|TRBJ1-5|NA|NA
TGTGCCAGCACTTCAGACGGGGGCAATCAGCCCCAGCATTTT
CASTSDGGNQPQHF
>TRBV2|TRBJ1-1|NA|TRBD1
TGTGCCAGCAGTAACGCACCGGGACAGGGAGGGGTGGCAGCTTTCTTT
CASSNAPGQGGVAAFF
>TRBV6-1|TRBJ2-1|NA|TRBD2
TGTGCCAGCAGGGGGGGGGTCCTCAGGGAGCAGTTCTTC
CASRGGVLREQFF
>TRBV29-1|TRBJ1-2|NA|NA
TGCAGCGTTGGAAGGGCGGACTATGGCTACACCTTC
CSVGRADYGYTF
>TRBV5-1|TRBJ2-7|NA|TRBD2
TGCGCCAGCAGCTCCGGACTAGCGGGCCCCTACGAGCAGTACTTC
CASSSGLAGPYEQYF
>TRBV29-1|TRBJ2-1|NA|NA
TGCAGCGTCAGGGTATGGGGCAATGAGCAGTTCTTC
CSVRVWGNEQFF
>TRBV6-4|TRBJ2-2|NA|TRBD2
TGTGCCCTTCCCCGGGAGGGTAACGGGGAGCTGTTTTTT
CALPREGNGELFF
>TRBV15|TRBJ2-3|once|TRBD2
TGTGCCACCAGCAGACCAGGACTAGTCACAGATACGCAGTATTTT
CATSRPGLVTDTQYF
>TRBV10-2|TRBJ1-2|NA|TRBD1
TGCGCCAGCAGCTCGGACAGGGGAGGAGGGGGCTACACCTTC
CASSSDRGGGGYTF
>TRBV7-3|TRBJ1-1|once|NA
TGTGCCAGCAGCTCCCAGGGCTCGAACACTGAAGCTTTCTTT
CASSSQGSNTEAFF
>TRBV19|TRBJ2-1|NA|TRBD1
TGTGCCAGTAGTATGGGACAGGGGATTGAGCAGTTCTTC
CASSMGQGIEQFF
>TRBV7-7|TRBJ2-7|NA|NA
TGTGCCAGGAAAACACTCTGCTCCTACGAGCAGTACTTC
CARKTLCSYEQYF
>TRBV5-1|TRBJ2-5|NA|TRBD1
TGCGCCAGCAGCACGGGACAGGGTTGGGAGACCCAGTACTTC
CASSTGQGWETQYF
>TRBV30|TRBJ2-7|NA|TRBD2
TGTGCCTGGAGTGTGGGACTAGTCCTATACGAGCAGTACTTC
CAWSVGLVLYEQYF
>TRBV29-1|TRBJ1-1|NA|TRBD1
TGCAGCGGCTCGGGACAGGGGGCTGACACTGAAGCTTTCTTT
CSGSGQGADTEAFF
>TRBV15|TRBJ2-2|NA|NA
TGTGCCACCAGCAGCCCGAACACCGGGGAGCTGTTTTTT
CATSSPNTGELFF
>TRBV7-2|TRBJ2-3|NA|NA
TGTGCCAGCAGCTTAACACCCGGAGATACGCAGTATTTT
CASSLTPGDTQYF
>TRBV18|TRBJ2-2|NA|TRBD1
TGTGCCAGCTCCCCCGGACAGGGGGCGAACACCGGGGAGCTGTTTTTT
CASSPGQGANTGELFF
>TRBV5-6|TRBJ2-7|NA|NA
TGTGCCAGCAGCCCCCTTCCGGCAGGCACCTACGAGCAGTACTTC
CASSPLPAGTYEQYF
>TRBV7-3|TRBJ2-1|NA|NA
TGTGCCAGCAGCTTATTGCGGGGAGGCAATCATGAGCAGTTCTTC
CASSLLRGGNHEQFF
>TRBV30|TRBJ1-5|few|NA
TGTGCCTGGAGTGGGGACAACTATCAGCCCCAGCATTTT
CAWSGDNYQPQHF
>TRBV7-2|TRBJ2-5|NA|TRBD2
TGTGCCAGCAGCTTAGTAGCGGGTTCGCAAGAGATCCAGTACTTC
CASSLVAGSQEIQYF
>TRBV4-3|TRBJ2-1|NA|NA
TGCGCCAGCAGCCACCTAAGGGGGAGGGAGGCCCGGGCCGAGCAGTTCTTC
CASSHLRGREARAEQFF
>TRBV5-6|TRBJ2-7|NA|TRBD2
TGTGCCAGCAGCAAGCTGGTTGGGCTAGCGGGAACCACCTACGAGCAGTACTTC
CASSKLVGLAGTTYEQYF
>TRBV18|TRBJ1-2|NA|TRBD1
TGTGCCAGCTCACCCGGGACAGGGGACGTCTATGGCTACACCTTC
CASSPGTGDVYGYTF
>TRBV29-1|TRBJ2-7|NA|NA
TGCAGCGTTGCACGGACCCCTTACGAGCAGTACTTC
CSVARTPYEQYF
>TRBV5-1|TRBJ2-1|NA|NA
TGCGCCAGCAGCTTGGAGTATACCGGGACAGAGCAGTTCTTC
CASSLEYTGTEQFF
>TRBV5-6|TRBJ2-5|NA|TRBD2
TGTGCCAGCAGCCGGCTAGCGGGACCCCAAGAGACCCAGTACTTC
CASSRLAGPQETQYF
>TRBV25-1|TRBJ2-3|NA|TRBD2
TGTGCCAGCAGTGAACTAGCGGGAGGGACAGATACGCAGTATTTT
CASSELAGGTDTQYF
>TRBV2|TRBJ2-7|NA|NA
TGTGCCAGCAGTCAGGACAGATACTCCTACGAGCAGTACTTC
CASSQDRYSYEQYF
>TRBV18|TRBJ2-1|NA|TRBD2
TGTGCCAGCTCACCACCTACCGGGGGCGGGAGGGTCTACAATGAGCAGTTCTTC
CASSPPTGGGRVYNEQFF
>TRBV7-8|TRBJ2-7|NA|TRBD2
TGTGCCAGCAGCTTAGGGGGAGGGAGCGAGCAGTACTTC
CASSLGGGSEQYF
>TRBV29-1|TRBJ2-7|NA|TRBD1
TGCAGCGTCCGTTCCGGGACAGCAACCTACGAGCAGTACTTC
CSVRSGTATYEQYF
>TRBV11-3|TRBJ2-3|NA|NA
TGTGCCAGCAGCCGAGGGGTAGCGAGCACAGATACGCAGTATTTT
CASSRGVASTDTQYF
>TRBV7-9|TRBJ1-1|NA|NA
TGTGCCAGCAGCTTAGGTGTCAGCTCGAACACTGAAGCTTTCTTT
CASSLGVSSNTEAFF
>TRBV7-8|TRBJ1-5|NA|TRBD1
TGTGCCAGCAGCTTAGACGACAGGGCCGATCAGCCCCAGCATTTT
CASSLDDRADQPQHF